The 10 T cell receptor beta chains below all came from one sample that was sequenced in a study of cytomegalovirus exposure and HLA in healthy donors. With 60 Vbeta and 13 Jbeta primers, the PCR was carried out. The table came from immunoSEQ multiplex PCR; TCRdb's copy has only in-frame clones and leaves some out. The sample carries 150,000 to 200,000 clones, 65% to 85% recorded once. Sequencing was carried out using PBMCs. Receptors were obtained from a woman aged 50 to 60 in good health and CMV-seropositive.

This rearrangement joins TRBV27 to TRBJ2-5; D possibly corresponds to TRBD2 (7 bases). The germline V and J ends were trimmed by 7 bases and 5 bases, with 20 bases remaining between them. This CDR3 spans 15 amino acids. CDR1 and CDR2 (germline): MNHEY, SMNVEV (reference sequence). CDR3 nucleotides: TGTGCCAGCACTAAGTGGGGGGGCCGTAGCGAGACCCAGTACTTC. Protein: CASTKWGGRSETQYF.

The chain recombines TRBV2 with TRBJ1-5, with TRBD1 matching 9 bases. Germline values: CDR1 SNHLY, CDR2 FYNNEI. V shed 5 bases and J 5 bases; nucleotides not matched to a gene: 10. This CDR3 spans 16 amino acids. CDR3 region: CASSKRGTGRDQPQHF. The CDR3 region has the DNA TGTGCCAGCAGTAAACGAGGGACAGGGAGGGATCAGCCCCAGCATTTT.

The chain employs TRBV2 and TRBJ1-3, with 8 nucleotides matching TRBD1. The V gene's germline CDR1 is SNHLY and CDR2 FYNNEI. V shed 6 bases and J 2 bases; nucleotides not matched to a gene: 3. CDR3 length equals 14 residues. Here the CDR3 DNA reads TGTGCCAGCAGGGACAGGGTCGCTGGAAACACCATATATTTT. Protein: CASRDRVAGNTIYF. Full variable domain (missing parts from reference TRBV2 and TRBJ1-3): EPEVTQTPSHQVTQMGQEVILRCVPISNHLYFYWYRQILGQKVEFLVSFYNNEISEKSEIFDDQFSVERPDGSNFTLKIRSTKLEDSAMYFCASRDRVAGNTIYFGEGSWLTVV.

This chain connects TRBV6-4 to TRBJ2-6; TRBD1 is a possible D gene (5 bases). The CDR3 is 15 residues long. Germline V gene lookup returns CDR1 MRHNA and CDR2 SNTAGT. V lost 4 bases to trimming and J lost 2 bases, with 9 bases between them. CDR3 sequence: CASSADSTGANVLTF. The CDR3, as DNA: TGTGCCAGCAGTGCCGACAGCACTGGGGCCAACGTCCTGACTTTC.

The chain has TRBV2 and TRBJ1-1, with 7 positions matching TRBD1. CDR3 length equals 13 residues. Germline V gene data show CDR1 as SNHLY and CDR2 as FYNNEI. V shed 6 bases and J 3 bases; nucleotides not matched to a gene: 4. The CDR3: CASRSDRDTEAFF. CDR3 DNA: TGTGCCAGCAGGTCCGACAGGGACACTGAAGCTTTCTTT.

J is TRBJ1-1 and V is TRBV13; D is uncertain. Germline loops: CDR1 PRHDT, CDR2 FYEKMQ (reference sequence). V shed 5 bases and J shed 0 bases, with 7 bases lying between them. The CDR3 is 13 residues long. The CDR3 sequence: CASSESVNTEAFF. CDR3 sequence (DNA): TGTGCCAGCAGCGAATCAGTGAACACTGAAGCTTTCTTT.

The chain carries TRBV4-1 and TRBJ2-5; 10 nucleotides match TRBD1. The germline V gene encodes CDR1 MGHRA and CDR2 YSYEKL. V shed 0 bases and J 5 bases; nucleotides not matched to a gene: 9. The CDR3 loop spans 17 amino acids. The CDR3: CASSQDPTTGGRETQYF. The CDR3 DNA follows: TGCGCCAGCAGCCAAGATCCTACGACAGGGGGCCGTGAGACCCAGTACTTC.

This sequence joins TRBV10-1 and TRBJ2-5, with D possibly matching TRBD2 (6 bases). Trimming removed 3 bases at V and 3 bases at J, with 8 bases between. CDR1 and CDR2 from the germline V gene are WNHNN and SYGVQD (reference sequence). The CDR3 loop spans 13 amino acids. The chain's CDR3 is CASSDGGEETQYF. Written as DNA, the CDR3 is TGCGCCAGCAGTGATGGAGGGGAAGAGACCCAGTACTTC.

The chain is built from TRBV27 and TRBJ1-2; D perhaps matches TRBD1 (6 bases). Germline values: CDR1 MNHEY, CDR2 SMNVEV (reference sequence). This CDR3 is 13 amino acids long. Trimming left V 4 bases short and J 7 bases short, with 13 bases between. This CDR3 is CASSYTGSGGYTF. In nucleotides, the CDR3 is TGTGCCAGCAGTTATACAGGGTCGGGTGGCTACACCTTC.

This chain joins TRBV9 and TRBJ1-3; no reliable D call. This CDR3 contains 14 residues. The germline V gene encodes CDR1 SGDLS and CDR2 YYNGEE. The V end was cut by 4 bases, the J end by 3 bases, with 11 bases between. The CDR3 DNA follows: TGTGCCAGCAGCCTTACGGGAGGTGGAAACACCATATATTTT. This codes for CASSLTGGGNTIYF.